Presented here are 11 T cell receptor beta chains from one specimen sequenced in a study of shared clonotypes between healthy human individuals. Clones were sequenced by immunoSEQ multiplex PCR, and TCRdb holds only the in-frame ones, with some missing. This sample has over a million clones; roughly 95% occur once, and the top ten carry 1% to 1.5%. Sequencing input: naive CD4+ T cells sorted from blood. Subset meaning: CD45RA+ positively selected. The receptors were sampled from a man aged 25-45 years in good health.

The rearrangement links TRBV18 to TRBJ2-7; unclear D gene. CDR1 and CDR2 (germline): KGHSH, LQKENI. The CDR3 length is 16 residues. The V end lost 1 base, the J end lost 3 bases, and 16 bases lay between the germline ends. CDR3 bases: TGTGCCAGCTCACCACAAAGGGTTTCCCCTTACTACGAGCAGTACTTC. It encodes CASSPQRVSPYYEQYF.

This chain joins TRBV10-3 and TRBJ1-3; a weak D match, TRBD1 (6 bases). This CDR3 has 16 amino acids. V was shortened by 0 bases and J by 0 bases, with 9 bases between the two germline ends. Germline V gene sequence: CDR1 ENHRY, CDR2 SYGVKD. CDR3 DNA sequence: TGTGCCATCAGTGAGTCAAGGGGGTACTCTGGAAACACCATATATTTT. Protein sequence: CAISESRGYSGNTIYF.

The V and J genes are TRBV2 and TRBJ1-1, with a tentative D call TRBD1 (5 bases). CDR1 SNHLY and CDR2 FYNNEI come from the germline V gene. V lost 8 bases and J lost 1, with 11 bases in between. The CDR3 totals 13 residues. The CDR3 sequence is CASSGTQNTEAFF. CDR3 DNA: TGTGCCAGCTCCGGGACCCAGAACACTGAAGCTTTCTTT.

The J gene is TRBJ2-5, the V gene TRBV28; a possible D gene is TRBD1 (5 bases). The CDR3 length is 15 residues. Germline CDR1 and CDR2: MDHEN and SYDVKM. The V and J ends lost 5 bases and 7 bases respectively, with 20 bases between them. CDR3 bases: TGTGCCAGCAGTCCTCGACAGTGGGGTTCGCGGACCCAGTACTTC. Translated, it gives CASSPRQWGSRTQYF.

CDR3 sequence (DNA): TGTGCCAGCAGCTTACGGGAGGGCCCCTACGAGCAGTACTTC. Translating gives CASSLREGPYEQYF. The chain joins TRBV5-5 to TRBJ2-7; TRBD2 matches at 8 bases. Losses at the gene ends were 2 bases for V and 2 bases for J; bases not matched to a gene: 3. The CDR3 extends over 14 amino acids. CDR1 and CDR2 from the germline V gene are SGHKS and YYEKEE (reference sequence).

The V and J genes are TRBV7-9 and TRBJ2-4; the D is unclear. CDR3 length: 12 amino acids. In germline, CDR1 is SEHNR, CDR2 FQNEAQ (reference sequence). The ends were cut back, 5 bases at V and 11 bases at J, with 13 bases in the middle. The CDR3 protein is CASSPNNGVQYF. The CDR3 DNA is TGTGCCAGCAGCCCAAACAACGGCGTTCAGTACTTC. Combining the CDR3 with reference TRBV7-9 and TRBJ2-4 gives the whole variable domain DTGVSQNPRHKITKRGQNVTFRCDPISEHNRLYWYRQTLGQGPEFLTYFQNEAQLEKSRLLSDRFSAERPKGSFSTLEIQRTEQGDSAMYLCASSPNNGVQYFGAGTRLSVL.

This chain uses TRBV15 with TRBJ2-3; the D gene is possibly TRBD2 (5 bases). Germline V gives CDR1 LNHNV, CDR2 YYDKDF (reference sequence). The CDR3 is 14 residues long. The V and J ends lost 8 bases and 1 base respectively, with 13 bases between them. CDR3 DNA sequence: TGTGCCACCGCAGAGGGAGATGGCACAGATACGCAGTATTTT. Its translation is CATAEGDGTDTQYF.

Turning to this clone: Other DNA sequences in this sample translate to the same CDR3. This chain links TRBV11-2 with TRBJ1-5; no clear D. This CDR3 has 15 amino acids. The V end lost 0 bases, the J end lost 0 bases, and 6 bases lay between the germline ends. The germline V gene encodes CDR1 SGHAT and CDR2 FQNNGV. The DNA of the CDR3 is TGTGCCAGCAGCTTAGAGGGAAATAGCAATCAGCCCCAGCATTTT. Encoded protein: CASSLEGNSNQPQHF.

V usage is TRBV6-5 and J usage is TRBJ1-5, with D perhaps TRBD1 (5 bases). This CDR3 is built from 15 residues. CDR1 MNHEY and CDR2 SVGAGI come from the germline V gene. The V gene lost 6 bases and the J gene lost 2 bases, with 14 bases spanning the gap. CDR3 nucleotides: TGTGCCAGCAGCCTGGGGGGTGGGGGCAATCAGCCCCAGCATTTT. It specifies CASSLGGGGNQPQHF.

V is TRBV7-3 and J is TRBJ2-3; 8 nucleotides agree with TRBD2. The CDR3 contains 16 residues. Germline CDR1 reads SGHTA; CDR2 reads FQGTGA. J lost 4 bases, V lost 2 bases, and 8 bases had no gene match. The CDR3, as DNA: TGTGCCAGCAGCTTAGCGCGGCTAGCGGGCTCAGATACGCAGTATTTT. This encodes CASSLARLAGSDTQYF.

The chain links TRBV7-9 to TRBJ2-7; 9 bases are a match to TRBD1. Trimming took 4 bases from V and 4 from J; bases not matched to a gene: 2. The CDR3 covers 13 residues. The germline V gene encodes CDR1 SEHNR and CDR2 FQNEAQ (reference sequence). The CDR3 bases are TGTGCCAGCAGCTGGACAGGGGTTTACGAGCAGTACTTC. Protein: CASSWTGVYEQYF.